This TCR beta chain is drawn from a study of T cells after yellow fever vaccination. There are a few counts of this clonotype. Germline V gene lookup returns CDR1 SGDLS and CDR2 YYNGEE. The CDR3 consists of 13 residues. Trimming left V 0 bases short and J 14 bases short, with 15 bases between. A single record per CDR3 protein comes from TCRdb applying MiXCR to the 5' RACE reads. The table includes around 340,000 distinct CDR3 sequences, 8.5% to 9% detected once. This receptor was identified in a man between 18 and 29 years old who received the YFV17D yellow fever vaccine. The material was PBMCs, obtained on the day of the first yellow fever vaccination. The chain is built from TRBV9 and TRBJ2-4; D assignment may be TRBD1 or TRBD2 (7 bases each). CDR3 nucleotides: TGTGCCAGCAGCGTAGGGGAGACAGGGAGGGAGTACTTC. Protein: CASSVGETGREYF.